This T cell receptor beta chain was profiled in a study of blood T cell repertoires in COVID-19. Turning to the study itself: Nucleic acid was either cDNA or gDNA, and it came from T cells, B-cell-depleted T cells, or PBMCs.

In the study's own analysis: Estimates of nucleated cell counts were drawn from the amplification of reference gene primers. Method: immunoSEQ multiplex PCR; TCRdb's copy keeps in-frame clones and lacks some. That table furnishes V, J and clone size, whereas the DNA furnished D and trimming. The top ten clones hold roughly 1.4% of a sample with under 450,000 clones, more than 75% of them seen once. Enrollees, roughly 18 to 90 years old, lived in around 23 US areas. Either two negative PCRs, clearance, or symptom resolution qualified Cohort 3 donors as recovered. Specimen: PBMCs or T cells enriched from blood (not recorded which). This clonotype was sampled from a young man who had recovered from COVID-19.

In nucleotides, the CDR3 is TGTGCCAGCAGCTTGACCAGGCACAATGAGCAGTTCTTC. This encodes CASSLTRHNEQFF. The genes are TRBV11-3 and TRBJ2-1; D ambiguous. Trimming stripped 3 bases from V and 5 bases from J, with 8 bases between. CDR1 SGHNT and CDR2 YENEEA come from the germline V gene. This CDR3 has 13 residues.